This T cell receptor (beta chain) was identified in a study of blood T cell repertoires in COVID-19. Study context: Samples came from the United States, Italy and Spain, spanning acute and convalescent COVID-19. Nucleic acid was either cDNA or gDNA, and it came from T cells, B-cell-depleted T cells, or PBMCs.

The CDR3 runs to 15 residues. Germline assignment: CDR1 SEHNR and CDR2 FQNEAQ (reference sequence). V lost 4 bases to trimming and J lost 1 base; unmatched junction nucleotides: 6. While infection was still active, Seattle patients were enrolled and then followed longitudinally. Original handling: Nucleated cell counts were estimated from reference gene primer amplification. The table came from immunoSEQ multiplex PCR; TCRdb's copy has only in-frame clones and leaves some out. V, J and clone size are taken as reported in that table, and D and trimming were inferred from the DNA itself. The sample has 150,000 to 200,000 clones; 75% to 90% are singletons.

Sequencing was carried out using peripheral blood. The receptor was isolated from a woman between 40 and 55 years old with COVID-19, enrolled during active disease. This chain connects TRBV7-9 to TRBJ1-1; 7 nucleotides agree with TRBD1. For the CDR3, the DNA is TGTGCCAGCAGCTCGGAACAGGGGAGGAACACTGAAGCTTTCTTT. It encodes CASSSEQGRNTEAFF.